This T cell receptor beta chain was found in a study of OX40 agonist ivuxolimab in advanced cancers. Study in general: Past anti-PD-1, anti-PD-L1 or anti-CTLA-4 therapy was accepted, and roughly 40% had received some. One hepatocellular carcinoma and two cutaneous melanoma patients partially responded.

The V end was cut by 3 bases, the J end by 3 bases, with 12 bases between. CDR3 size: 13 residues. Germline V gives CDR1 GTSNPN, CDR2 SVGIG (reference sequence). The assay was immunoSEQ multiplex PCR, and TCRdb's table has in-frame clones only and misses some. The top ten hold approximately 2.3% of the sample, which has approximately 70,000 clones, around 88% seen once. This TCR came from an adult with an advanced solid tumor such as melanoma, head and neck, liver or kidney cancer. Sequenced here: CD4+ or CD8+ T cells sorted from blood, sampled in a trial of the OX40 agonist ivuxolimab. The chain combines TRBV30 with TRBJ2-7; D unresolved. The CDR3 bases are TGTGCCTGGAGACCCAGCGTCAACTACGAGCAGTACTTC. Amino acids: CAWRPSVNYEQYF.